Each of the 21 T cell receptor beta chains below was sequenced from the same sample in a study of T cell changes during pregnancy in multiple sclerosis. Here immunoSEQ multiplex PCR was the method, and the copy in TCRdb shows in-frame clones only, minus some. The sample shows some 64,000 clones, about 91% of them seen only once. The specimen comprised peripheral blood, sampled after pregnancy. Receptors were obtained from a female donor with multiple sclerosis, enrolled in a pregnancy study.

The sample holds one count of this clone. Here the CDR3 reads CASSPLTGAGNTQYF. In DNA, the CDR3 is TGTGCCAGCAGCCCTTTAACGGGAGCTGGAAATACGCAGTATTTT. The genes are TRBV7-9 and TRBJ2-3; possibly TRBD2 for D (6 bases). Trimming pared 5 bases from V and 7 bases from J, leaving 19 bases between. CDR3 length: 15 amino acids. Germline V gene sequence: CDR1 SEHNR, CDR2 FQNEAQ (reference sequence).

V gene TRBV7-6 combines with J gene TRBJ1-2; TRBD1 might be the D (6 bases). This CDR3 has 14 amino acids. The V gene lost 5 bases and the J gene lost 8 bases, with 18 bases spanning the gap. Germline V gene sequence: CDR1 SGHVS, CDR2 FNYEAQ. CDR3 protein: CASSETTGLGGYTF. Here the CDR3 DNA reads TGTGCCAGCAGCGAAACCACAGGGTTGGGCGGCTACACCTTC.

The chain joins TRBV10-3 to TRBJ2-3; 10 nucleotides align to TRBD1. Germline lookup yields CDR1 ENHRY and CDR2 SYGVKD. The length of the CDR3 is 15 residues. V lost 4 bases to trimming and J lost 2 bases; unmatched junction nucleotides: 3. The CDR3 nucleotides are TGTGCCATCAGTGGGACAGGGGGGTCCACAGATACGCAGTATTTT. Translation gives CAISGTGGSTDTQYF.

The chain is built from TRBV30 and TRBJ2-1, with TRBD2 matching over 8 bases. The CDR3 runs to 14 residues. Per the germline V gene, CDR1 is GTSNPN and CDR2 is SVGIG (reference sequence). After removal of 1 base from V and 15 bases from J, the junction contained 14 bases not matched to a gene. DNA of the CDR3: TGTGCCTGGAGTGGGGGGACTAGTTCACATTCCCCGTTCTTC. It codes for CAWSGGTSSHSPFF.

J is TRBJ2-3 and V is TRBV4-3, with 16 bases aligning to TRBD2. The V gene's germline CDR1 is LGHNA and CDR2 YSLEER. The CDR3 is 20 residues long. V trimming: 1 base; J trimming: 2 bases; junction bases outside the gene matches: 9. The chain's CDR3 is CASSQGAGTSGRAYTDTQYF. As DNA, the CDR3 is TGCGCCAGCAGCCAAGGTGCCGGGACTAGCGGGAGGGCCTACACAGATACGCAGTATTTT.

This clone was seen a single time. The chain couples TRBV6-1 to TRBJ1-5, with D perhaps TRBD1 (5 bases). The V and J ends lost 2 bases and 6 bases respectively, with 14 bases between them. This CDR3 is 15 amino acids long. Per germline, CDR1 MNHNS and CDR2 SASEGT. CDR3 loop: CASSERSGSFQPQHF. The CDR3 DNA follows: TGTGCCAGCAGTGAAAGGTCAGGGTCCTTTCAGCCCCAGCATTTT.

This chain links TRBV21-1 with TRBJ1-5; no check of the table's D call, TRBD1, against the DNA was made. TRBV21-1 is classified as a pseudogene. This CDR3 contains 18 residues. The CDR3 reads CASSHKYPGDVGNQPQHF. The DNA of the CDR3 is TGTGCCAGCAGCCACAAGTACCCAGGGGATGTAGGGAATCAGCCCCAGCATTTT.

The J gene is TRBJ1-2, the V gene TRBV6-1; D is uncertain. V lost 0 bases, J lost 1 base, and 12 bases lay in between. The CDR3 is 16 amino acids. Per the germline V gene, CDR1 is MNHNS and CDR2 is SASEGT. This chain's CDR3 is CASSEAGGPDNYGYTF. The CDR3 coding sequence is TGTGCCAGCAGTGAAGCAGGAGGGCCGGATAACTATGGCTACACCTTC.

This chain joins TRBV5-4 and TRBJ1-2; 7 bases align to TRBD1. In germline, CDR1 is SGHNT, CDR2 YYREEE (reference sequence). This CDR3 contains 17 residues. The V segment lost 2 bases and the J segment 0 bases; nucleotides outside the gene matches: 10. CDR3: CASSLRGGQASNYGYTF. The CDR3 region has the DNA TGTGCCAGCAGCTTAAGGGGCGGACAGGCCTCTAACTATGGCTACACCTTC.

The chain uses TRBV29-1 and TRBJ2-7, with 13 bases identical to TRBD2. Germline V gene data show CDR1 as SQVTM and CDR2 as ANQGSEA. The CDR3 has 14 amino acids. J gave up 2 bases and V 6 bases, and 4 bases lay outside the gene matches. The CDR3 DNA is TGCAGCGTGGGGGGACTAGCGGGAACCTACGAGCAGTACTTC. This encodes CSVGGLAGTYEQYF.

This chain links TRBV5-6 with TRBJ2-5; D is possibly TRBD1 (6 bases). CDR1 and CDR2 (germline): SGHDT, YYEEEE. The CDR3 loop spans 15 amino acids. V dropped 4 bases and J dropped 1 base, with 14 bases sitting between them. The CDR3 bases are TGTGCCAGCAGCGGAACGGGGACAAGCCAAGAGACCCAGTACTTC. Amino acids: CASSGTGTSQETQYF. The full variable domain, in which reference TRBV5-6 and TRBJ2-5 provide the parts outside the CDR3, is DAGVTQSPTHLIKTRGQQVTLRCSPKSGHDTVSWYQQALGQGPQFIFQYYEEEERQRGNFPDRFSGHQFPNYSSELNVNALLLGDSALYLCASSGTGTSQETQYFGPGTRLLVL.

This chain connects TRBV7-2 to TRBJ1-2; tentative D call: TRBD1 (6 bases). Germline lookup yields CDR1 SGHTA and CDR2 FQGNSA. V shed 5 bases and J shed 4 bases, with 11 bases lying between them. The CDR3 contains 13 residues. The CDR3 is CASSPGTLYGYTF. As DNA, the CDR3 is TGTGCCAGCAGCCCCGGGACACTCTATGGCTACACCTTC.

The chain employs TRBV19 and TRBJ1-2, with 7 bases identical to TRBD1. V lost 6 bases to trimming and J lost 6 bases; unmatched junction nucleotides: 7. Germline assignment: CDR1 LNHDA and CDR2 SQIVND (reference sequence). The CDR3 covers 13 residues. CDR3 nucleotides: TGTGCCAGTAGCCAGGACAGGACGGATGGCTACACCTTC. It is translated as CASSQDRTDGYTF.

Comment on this clone: Different DNA sequences within this sample yield the same CDR3. V and J are TRBV2 and TRBJ2-2, with D tentatively TRBD1 (6 bases). This CDR3 has 15 amino acids. Trimming cost V 4 bases and J 0 bases, with 9 bases left between them. Germline V gene lookup returns CDR1 SNHLY and CDR2 FYNNEI. CDR3: CASSAGTTNTGELFF. The CDR3 coding sequence is TGTGCCAGCAGTGCCGGGACAACGAACACCGGGGAGCTGTTTTTT.

The V call is TRBV2, the J call TRBJ2-1; D is possibly TRBD2 (6 bases). This CDR3 region has 14 residues. Germline V gene lookup returns CDR1 SNHLY and CDR2 FYNNEI. The ends were cut back, 4 bases at V and 4 bases at J, with 11 bases in the middle. The CDR3 reads CASSVGTAYNEQFF. DNA of the CDR3: TGTGCCAGCAGTGTTGGGACTGCTTACAATGAGCAGTTCTTC.

The V and J genes are TRBV11-3 and TRBJ2-1; D might be TRBD2 (5 bases). V was cut by 2 bases and J by 8 bases, with 10 bases left in between. The germline V gene has CDR1 SGHNT and CDR2 YENEEA. CDR3 length equals 13 residues. The CDR3 spells CASSLRAEYEQFF. The CDR3 DNA sequence: TGTGCCAGCAGCTTACGAGCGGAGTATGAGCAGTTCTTC.

The V call is TRBV2, the J call TRBJ2-1, with 11 bases matching TRBD1. Germline assignment: CDR1 SNHLY and CDR2 FYNNEI. The J segment lost 9 bases and the V segment lost 7 bases, leaving 8 bases of the junction unmatched. The CDR3 consists of 14 residues. DNA for the CDR3: TGTGCCAGCAAGGGACAGGGGGTCGTCGGTGAGCAGTTCTTC. It translates to CASKGQGVVGEQFF.

V and J are TRBV28 and TRBJ2-7; TRBD1 is a possible D gene (7 bases). Germline assignment: CDR1 MDHEN and CDR2 SYDVKM. CDR3 length: 16 amino acids. Trimming pared 5 bases from V and 3 bases from J, leaving 20 bases between. The CDR3 is CASSPGGRGAFYEQYF. As DNA, the CDR3 is TGTGCCAGCAGTCCCGGGGGCAGGGGGGCGTTCTACGAGCAGTACTTC.

This clone showed up just once. The chain recombines TRBV5-5 with TRBJ2-6; 12 bases agree with TRBD1. V shed 3 bases, J shed 0 bases, and the junction held 4 bases outside the gene matches. Germline-derived CDR1 and CDR2 are SGHKS and YYEKEE (reference sequence). The CDR3 has 18 residues. Written as DNA, the CDR3 is TGTGCCAGCAGCTCGGGACAGGGGGCGGTCTCTGGGGCCAACGTCCTGACTTTC. It codes for CASSSGQGAVSGANVLTF.

The chain combines TRBV13 with TRBJ1-2; 8 bases fit TRBD1. Germline V gene data show CDR1 as PRHDT and CDR2 as FYEKMQ (reference sequence). The CDR3 length is 15 residues. J gave up 2 bases and V 0 bases, and 2 bases lay outside the gene matches. For the CDR3, the DNA is TGTGCCAGCAGCTTAGGGGACAGGGTGAACTATGGCTACACCTTC. As protein: CASSLGDRVNYGYTF.

The chain carries TRBV7-9 and TRBJ1-4; D call uncertain. The V end was cut by 0 bases, the J end by 1 base, with 9 bases between. Per germline, CDR1 SEHNR and CDR2 FQNEAQ (reference sequence). This CDR3 has 16 residues. This chain's CDR3 is CASSLAYYGTNEKLFF. DNA for the CDR3: TGTGCCAGCAGCTTAGCGTACTATGGAACTAATGAAAAACTGTTTTTT.